This T cell receptor (beta chain) was identified in a study of blood T cell repertoires in COVID-19. The wider study: Material from acute and convalescent COVID-19 was sourced from the United States, Italy and Spain. T cells, B-cell-depleted T cells, or PBMCs supplied cDNA or gDNA.

CDR1 is SGHDT, CDR2 YYEEEE, per germline. The CDR3 is made up of 14 amino acids. V trimming: 4 bases; J trimming: 5 bases; junction bases outside the gene matches: 7. A single count supports this clone. Authors' analysis steps: Counts of nucleated cells, estimated from reference gene primer amplification, were obtained. TCRdb's table, derived via immunoSEQ multiplex PCR, lists solely in-frame clones and lacks some. V and J calls and clone size are copied from that table; D and trimming were computed from the DNA. The sample yields a few hundred thousand clones, about 88% seen once. Material: peripheral blood. The TCR sequence derives from a man aged 25 to 40 with active or convalescent COVID-19. The chain employs TRBV5-6 and TRBJ1-2, with 8 bases fitting TRBD1. In DNA, the CDR3 is TGTGCCAGCAGCCCATTGACAGGGGTTTATGGCTACACCTTC. This translates into CASSPLTGVYGYTF.